These 8 T cell receptor beta chains share one sample of origin, sequenced in a study of CD8+ T cells in alopecia areata. Treatment in this sample: oral pan-JAK inhibitor, 5-10 mg twice daily. Extracted from the samples, RNA was reverse transcribed into cDNA to serve as the sequencing template. The assay was immunoSEQ multiplex PCR, and TCRdb's table has in-frame clones only and misses some. The sample has around 300,000 clones; roughly 63% are singletons. Here the sequenced sample was CD4+ T cells sorted from blood, taken at roughly week 52, from a patient treated with tofacitinib. Receptors originate from a human donor with alopecia areata.

The count of this clone is one. In nucleotides, the CDR3 is TGTGCCAGCAGCCGGGACAGGGCAGCCTACGAGCAGTACTTC. Translating it yields CASSRDRAAYEQYF. This rearrangement joins TRBV7-2 to TRBJ2-7; 9 bases fit TRBD1. The CDR3 extends over 14 amino acids. V gave up 5 bases and J gave up 2 bases; unmatched junction bases: 4. Per the germline V gene, CDR1 is SGHTA and CDR2 is FQGNSA.

This clone was seen more than once but under ten times. V and J are TRBV9 and TRBJ2-5; 9 positions agree with TRBD2. The V gene end was trimmed by 4 bases and the J gene end by 0 bases; junction bases not matched to a gene: 13. This CDR3 spans 18 amino acids. Germline V gene sequence: CDR1 SGDLS, CDR2 YYNGEE. CDR3 residues: CASSFNPDSGGHQETQYF. DNA of the CDR3: TGTGCCAGCAGCTTTAACCCCGATAGCGGGGGACACCAAGAGACCCAGTACTTC.

The chain links TRBV29-1 to TRBJ2-5; D possibly matches TRBD1 or TRBD2 (5 bases each). V lost 4 bases and J lost 7, with 22 bases in between. CDR3 length equals 15 residues. Germline V lookup: CDR1 SQVTM, CDR2 ANQGSEA. CDR3 DNA: TGCAGCGTTGCGGCAGAACGAGGGGTAGGAGGGACCCAGTACTTC. It yields the protein CSVAAERGVGGTQYF.

The rearrangement links TRBV10-3 to TRBJ2-6, with 7 bases identical to TRBD1. The germline V gene encodes CDR1 ENHRY and CDR2 SYGVKD. Germline trimming cut 4 bases from V and 0 bases from J; bases unmatched to any gene: 6. The CDR3 runs to 17 residues. CDR3 DNA sequence: TGTGCCATCAGTGTGGCAGGGGGAAACTCTGGGGCCAACGTCCTGACTTTC. As protein: CAISVAGGNSGANVLTF.

The V call is TRBV29-1, the J call TRBJ1-2; perhaps TRBD1 as D (5 bases). Trimming stripped 4 bases from V and 8 bases from J, with 11 bases between. The CDR3 is made up of 11 amino acids. The germline gives CDR1 SQVTM, CDR2 ANQGSEA. The CDR3 loop is CSVAARGGYTF. The CDR3 DNA sequence: TGCAGCGTTGCGGCTCGGGGCGGCTACACCTTC.

This clone was counted ten times or more. The rearrangement links TRBV9 to TRBJ1-2, with 8 positions matching TRBD1. The CDR3 is made up of 15 amino acids. CDR1 SGDLS and CDR2 YYNGEE come from the germline V gene. Germline trimming cut 3 bases from V and 8 bases from J; bases unmatched to any gene: 12. CDR3 coding DNA: TGTGCCAGCAGCGGACTACCCCAGGGGGCGGGAGGCTACACCTTC. Translated: CASSGLPQGAGGYTF.

J is TRBJ1-5 and V is TRBV6-5; 9 nucleotides align to TRBD1. The CDR3 is 15 residues long. The V segment lost 6 bases and the J segment 2 bases; nucleotides outside the gene matches: 5. The germline V gene has CDR1 MNHEY and CDR2 SVGAGI. CDR3 nucleotides: TGTGCCAGCAGCTCGGGACAGGGAGGCAATCAGCCCCAGCATTTT. This sequence encodes CASSSGQGGNQPQHF.

Only a few counts were recorded for this clone. The chain carries TRBV21-1 and TRBJ1-3. TRBV21-1 is described as a pseudogene. This CDR3 comprises 14 residues. CDR3 in DNA: TGTGCCAGCAGCAAAGAGTTGCTTGGGTGCACCATATATTTT. This sequence encodes CASSKELLGCTIYF.